The source of this T cell receptor (beta chain) is a study of T cell repertoires in cytomegalovirus infection. Across the study: An indication of both CMV infection and matching HLA type came from public TCR beta signatures.

Via MiXCR, TCRdb re-called the reads, giving one row per CDR3 protein. Of some 150,000 distinct CDR3 sequences listed, 20% to 25% are singletons. The junction had 4 bases not matched to a gene; V was cut back by 4 bases and J by 2 bases. CDR1 and CDR2 (germline): LGHDT, YNNKEL (reference sequence). The CDR3 totals 14 residues. The rearrangement links TRBV3-1 to TRBJ1-2; 7 bases fit TRBD1. The sequence was obtained from a human donor in good health (CMV status not recorded). Some clones in this sample may be carry-over from other donors' samples. Sequenced: PBMCs. As DNA, the CDR3 is TGTGCCAGCAGCCGACAGGGATCCAACTATGGCTACACCTTC. It yields the protein CASSRQGSNYGYTF.